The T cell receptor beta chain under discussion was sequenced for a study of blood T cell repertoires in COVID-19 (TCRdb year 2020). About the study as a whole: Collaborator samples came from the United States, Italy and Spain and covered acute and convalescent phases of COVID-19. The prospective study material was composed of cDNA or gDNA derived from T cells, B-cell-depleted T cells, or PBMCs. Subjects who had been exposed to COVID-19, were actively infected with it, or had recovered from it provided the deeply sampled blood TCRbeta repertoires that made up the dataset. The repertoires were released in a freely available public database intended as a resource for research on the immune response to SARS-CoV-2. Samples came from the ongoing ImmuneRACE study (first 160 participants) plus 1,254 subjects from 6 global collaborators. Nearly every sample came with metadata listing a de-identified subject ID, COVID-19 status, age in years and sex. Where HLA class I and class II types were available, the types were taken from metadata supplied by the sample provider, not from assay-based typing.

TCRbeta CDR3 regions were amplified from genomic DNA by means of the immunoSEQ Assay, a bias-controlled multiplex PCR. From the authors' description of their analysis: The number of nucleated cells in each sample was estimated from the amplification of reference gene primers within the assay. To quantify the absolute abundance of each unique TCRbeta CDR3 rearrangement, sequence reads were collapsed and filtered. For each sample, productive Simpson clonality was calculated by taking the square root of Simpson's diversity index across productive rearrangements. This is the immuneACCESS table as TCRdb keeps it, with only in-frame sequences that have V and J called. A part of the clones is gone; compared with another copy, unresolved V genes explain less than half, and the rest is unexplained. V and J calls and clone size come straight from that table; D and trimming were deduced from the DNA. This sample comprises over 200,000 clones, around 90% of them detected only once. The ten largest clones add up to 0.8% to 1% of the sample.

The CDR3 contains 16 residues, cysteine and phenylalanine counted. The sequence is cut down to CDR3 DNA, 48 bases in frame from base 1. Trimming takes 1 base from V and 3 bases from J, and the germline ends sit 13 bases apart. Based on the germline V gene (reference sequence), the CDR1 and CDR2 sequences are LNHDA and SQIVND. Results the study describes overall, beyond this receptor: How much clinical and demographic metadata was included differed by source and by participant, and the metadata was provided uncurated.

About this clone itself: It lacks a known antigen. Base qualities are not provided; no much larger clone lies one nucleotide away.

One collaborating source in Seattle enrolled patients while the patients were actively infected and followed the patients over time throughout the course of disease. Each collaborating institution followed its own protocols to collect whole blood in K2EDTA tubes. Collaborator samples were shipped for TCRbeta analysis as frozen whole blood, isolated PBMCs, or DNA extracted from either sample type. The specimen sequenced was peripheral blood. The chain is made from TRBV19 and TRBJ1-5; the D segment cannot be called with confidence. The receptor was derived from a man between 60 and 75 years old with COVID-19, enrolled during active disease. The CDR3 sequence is CASSIGPQAYNQPQHF. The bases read TGTGCCAGTAGTATAGGGCCCCAAGCGTACAATCAGCCCCAGCATTTT.